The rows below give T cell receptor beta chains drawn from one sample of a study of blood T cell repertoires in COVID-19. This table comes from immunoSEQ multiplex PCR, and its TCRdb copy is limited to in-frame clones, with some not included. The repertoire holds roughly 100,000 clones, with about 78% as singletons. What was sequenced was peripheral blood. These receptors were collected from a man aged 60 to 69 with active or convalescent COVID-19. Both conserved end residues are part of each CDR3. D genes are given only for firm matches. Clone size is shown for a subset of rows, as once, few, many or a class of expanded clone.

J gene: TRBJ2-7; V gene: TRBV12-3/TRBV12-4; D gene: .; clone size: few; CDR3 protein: CASSSPYEQYF; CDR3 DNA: TGTGCCAGCAGTTCCCCATACGAGCAGTACTTC
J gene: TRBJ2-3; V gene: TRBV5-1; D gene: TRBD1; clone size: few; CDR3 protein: CASSPWDSLTDTQYF; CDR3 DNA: TGCGCCAGCAGCCCCTGGGACAGCCTCACAGATACGCAGTATTTT
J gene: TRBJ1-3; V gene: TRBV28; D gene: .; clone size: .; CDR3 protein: CASSSLRGPSGNTIYF; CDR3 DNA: TGTGCCAGCAGTTCACTCAGGGGCCCCTCTGGAAACACCATATATTTT
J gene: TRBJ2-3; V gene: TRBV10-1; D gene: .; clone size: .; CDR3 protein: CASSNRDTCTDTQYF; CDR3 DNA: TGCGCCAGCAGTAACCGGGACACCTGCACAGATACGCAGTATTTT
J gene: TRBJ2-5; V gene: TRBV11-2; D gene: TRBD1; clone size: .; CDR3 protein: CASSPDRGETQYF; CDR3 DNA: TGTGCCAGCAGCCCCGACAGGGGAGAGACCCAGTACTTC
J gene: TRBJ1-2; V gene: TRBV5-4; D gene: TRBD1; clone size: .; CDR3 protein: CASSMGQGASANYGYTF; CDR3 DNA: TGTGCCAGCAGCATGGGACAGGGGGCATCAGCTAACTATGGCTACACCTTC
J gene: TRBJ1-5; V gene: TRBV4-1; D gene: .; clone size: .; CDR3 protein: CASSQRTQGNQPQHF; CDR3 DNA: TGCGCCAGCAGCCAGCGAACACAGGGTAATCAGCCCCAGCATTTT
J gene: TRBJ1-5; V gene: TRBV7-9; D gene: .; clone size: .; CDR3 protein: CASSLQGSPNQPQHF; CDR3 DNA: TGTGCCAGCAGCTTACAGGGCAGCCCCAATCAGCCCCAGCATTTT
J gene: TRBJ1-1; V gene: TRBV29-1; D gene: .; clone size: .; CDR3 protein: CSVELGAVNTEAFF; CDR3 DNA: TGCAGCGTTGAACTGGGGGCGGTGAACACTGAAGCTTTCTTT
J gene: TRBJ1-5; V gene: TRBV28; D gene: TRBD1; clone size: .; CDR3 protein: CASSSPGQGWPQHF; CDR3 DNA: TGTGCCAGCAGTTCACCGGGACAGGGTTGGCCCCAGCATTTT
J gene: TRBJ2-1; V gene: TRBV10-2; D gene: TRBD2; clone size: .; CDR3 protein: CASLGPSGRATYNEQFF; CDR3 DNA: TGCGCCAGCCTTGGCCCGTCCGGGAGGGCCACCTACAATGAGCAGTTCTTC
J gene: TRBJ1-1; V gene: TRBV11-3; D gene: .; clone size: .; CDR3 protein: CASSLDRLQEAFF; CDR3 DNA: TGTGCCAGCAGCTTAGACAGGCTACAAGAAGCTTTCTTT
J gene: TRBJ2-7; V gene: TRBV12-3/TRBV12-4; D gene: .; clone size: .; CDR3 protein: CASRPQGFNEQYF; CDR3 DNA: TGTGCCAGCAGACCTCAGGGGTTCAACGAGCAGTACTTC
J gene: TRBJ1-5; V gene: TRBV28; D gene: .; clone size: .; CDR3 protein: CASSFGTLGNQPQHF; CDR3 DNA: TGTGCCAGCAGTTTCGGGACTCTCGGCAATCAGCCCCAGCATTTT
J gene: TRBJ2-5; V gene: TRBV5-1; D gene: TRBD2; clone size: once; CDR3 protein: CASSLVGLGSQETQYF; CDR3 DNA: TGCGCCAGCAGCTTGGTGGGACTAGGCAGTCAAGAGACCCAGTACTTC
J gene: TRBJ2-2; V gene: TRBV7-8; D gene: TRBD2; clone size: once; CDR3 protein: CASSLPGLGNTGELFF; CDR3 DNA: TGTGCCAGCAGCTTACCTGGACTAGGGAACACCGGGGAGCTGTTTTTT
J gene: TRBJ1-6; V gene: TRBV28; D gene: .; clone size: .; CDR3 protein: CASTGGGLRGSPLHF; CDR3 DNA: TGTGCCAGCACCGGCGGCGGTTTGCGTGGTTCACCCCTCCACTTT
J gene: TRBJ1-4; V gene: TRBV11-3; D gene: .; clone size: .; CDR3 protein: CASSLEPGKREKLFF; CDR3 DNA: TGTGCCAGCAGCTTAGAACCAGGAAAGAGAGAAAAACTGTTTTTT
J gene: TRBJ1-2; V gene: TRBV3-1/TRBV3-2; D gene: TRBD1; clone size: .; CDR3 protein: CASSQVQGGGYTF; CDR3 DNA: TGTGCCAGCAGCCAAGTACAGGGGGGTGGCTACACCTTC
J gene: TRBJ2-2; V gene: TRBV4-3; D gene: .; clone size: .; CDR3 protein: CASSQDRDGELFF; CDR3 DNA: TGCGCCAGCAGCCAAGATCGGGACGGGGAGCTGTTTTTT
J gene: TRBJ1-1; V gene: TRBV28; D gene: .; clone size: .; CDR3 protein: CASSPPGGKSTEAFF; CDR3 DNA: TGTGCCAGCAGTCCCCCGGGCGGGAAGAGCACTGAAGCTTTCTTT
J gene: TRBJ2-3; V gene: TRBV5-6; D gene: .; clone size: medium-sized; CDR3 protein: CASSGRRDDTQYF; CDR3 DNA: TGTGCCAGCAGCGGCAGACGGGATGATACGCAGTATTTT